This T cell receptor beta chain emerged from a study of T cell changes during pregnancy in multiple sclerosis. This clone was detected only a few times. CDR1 LNHDA and CDR2 SQIVND come from the germline V gene (reference sequence). The V and J ends lost 9 bases and 0 bases respectively, with 12 bases between them. There are 14 residues in the CDR3. TCRdb's copy holds only in-frame clones and misses some; the assay was immunoSEQ multiplex PCR. This sample has 100,000 or so clones, with approximately 95% found just once. The rearrangement uses TRBV19 and TRBJ1-3; tentative D call: TRBD1 (6 bases). The TCR comes from a female donor in good health, enrolled as a control in a pregnancy study. The sample was peripheral blood, taken after pregnancy. Here the CDR3 DNA reads TGTGCCAGCGGGGGGCAGTCCTCTGGAAACACCATATATTTT. Translated, it gives CASGGQSSGNTIYF.